The 20 T cell receptor beta chains reported below all come from one sample, sequenced in a study of T cell responses to AZD1222 COVID-19 vaccine. Sequencing was performed with immunoSEQ multiplex PCR; in TCRdb, only in-frame clones are kept and a portion is missing. The sample lists 120,000 to 150,000 clones, nearly 90% seen once, with roughly 5.4% in the top ten. Source: peripheral blood, taken 28 days after the second dose of the MenACWY control vaccine. The origin of the receptors is an adult who received the MenACWY meningococcal vaccine as a control.

CDR3 region: CASSSTEETQYF. In DNA, the CDR3 is TGTGCCAGCAGTTCGACCGAAGAGACCCAGTACTTC. The J gene is TRBJ2-5, the V gene TRBV6-5; no clear D gene. V was trimmed by 4 bases and J by 3 bases, leaving 6 bases between them. The germline CDR1 and CDR2 sequences are MNHEY and SVGAGI. The CDR3 consists of 12 residues.

This clone was picked up a small number of times. The chain has TRBV6-5 and TRBJ1-5; D gene ambiguous. This CDR3 is 12 amino acids long. V dropped 8 bases and J dropped 6 bases, with 11 bases sitting between them. Germline V gene lookup returns CDR1 MNHEY and CDR2 SVGAGI. The CDR3: CASYKPGQPQHF. CDR3 coding DNA: TGTGCCAGCTACAAACCGGGTCAGCCCCAGCATTTT.

V and J are TRBV4-2 and TRBJ2-5; possibly TRBD1 or TRBD2 for D (5 bases each). Trimming pared 4 bases from V and 5 bases from J, leaving 14 bases between. CDR1 and CDR2 (germline): LGHNA, YNFKEQ. The CDR3 runs to 14 residues. The CDR3 spells CASSPGTGGETQYF. The CDR3, as DNA: TGTGCCAGCAGCCCTGGGACCGGAGGCGAGACCCAGTACTTC.

This chain joins TRBV9 and TRBJ2-5; D is unclear. V lost 3 bases and J lost 5, with 8 bases in between. Germline CDR1 reads SGDLS; CDR2 reads YYNGEE. The CDR3 is made up of 12 amino acids. The CDR3 here is CASSANEETQYF. CDR3 sequence (DNA): TGTGCCAGCAGCGCGAATGAGGAGACCCAGTACTTC.

The chain links TRBV7-9 to TRBJ1-1, with D tentatively TRBD1 (6 bases). Trimming took off 4 bases at V and 5 bases at J, with 11 bases between the two ends. The CDR3 contains 13 residues. The germline gives CDR1 SEHNR, CDR2 FQNEAQ (reference sequence). The CDR3: CASSSTGATEAFF. The CDR3 nucleotides are TGTGCCAGCAGCTCCACGGGGGCGACTGAAGCTTTCTTT.

J is TRBJ2-3 and V is TRBV7-8; the match to TRBD2 covers 13 bases. The CDR3 totals 16 residues. V dropped 5 bases and J dropped 6; count of bases not matched to a gene: 8. Germline V lookup: CDR1 SGHVS, CDR2 FQNEAQ. The CDR3 reads CASSPGLAGVGDTQYF. CDR3 DNA: TGTGCCAGCAGCCCAGGACTAGCGGGGGTGGGGGATACGCAGTATTTT.

This clone has only a few counts. The chain uses TRBV7-9 and TRBJ2-3; D is unresolved. The CDR3 extends over 13 amino acids. Trimming shortened V by 2 bases and J by 1 base, and 4 bases separated the two germline ends. Germline-derived CDR1 and CDR2 are SEHNR and FQNEAQ (reference sequence). CDR3 coding DNA: TGTGCCAGCAGCTTAAGCGGCACAGATACGCAGTATTTT. It is translated as CASSLSGTDTQYF.

The chain combines TRBV5-4 with TRBJ1-4, with D maybe TRBD1 (5 bases). CDR3 length: 14 residues. Per the germline V gene, CDR1 is SGHNT and CDR2 is YYREEE (reference sequence). The V and J ends lost 0 bases and 8 bases respectively, with 11 bases between them. This CDR3 is CASSLGGTQEKLFF. The CDR3 DNA reads as TGTGCCAGCAGCTTGGGGGGGACCCAAGAAAAACTGTTTTTT.

The chain has TRBV28 and TRBJ1-6, with D perhaps TRBD1 (5 bases). The CDR3 covers 16 residues. Germline CDR1 reads MDHEN; CDR2 reads SYDVKM. Trimming removed 10 bases at V and 7 bases at J, with 23 bases between. The CDR3 spells CATHPQSGGKNSPLHF. CDR3 nucleotide sequence: TGTGCCACTCACCCCCAGTCGGGGGGAAAAAATTCACCCCTCCACTTT.

This clone was seen a single time. The CDR3 loop is CSASRLAGGSEQYF. CDR3 DNA: TGCAGTGCTAGTAGACTAGCGGGAGGCTCTGAGCAGTACTTC. V is TRBV20-1 and J is TRBJ2-7; the match to TRBD2 covers 13 bases. The germline CDR1 and CDR2 sequences are DFQATT and SNEGSKA (reference sequence). CDR3 length: 14 residues. V trimming: 3 bases; J trimming: 7 bases; junction bases outside the gene matches: 6.

The gene calls are TRBV7-9 and TRBJ1-6; 9 bases fit TRBD1. J gave up 6 bases and V 4 bases, and 7 bases lay outside the gene matches. Germline values: CDR1 SEHNR, CDR2 FQNEAQ (reference sequence). The CDR3 spans 16 residues. The CDR3 protein is CASSSRQGGPNSPLHF. The CDR3 DNA reads as TGTGCCAGCAGCTCGCGACAGGGGGGACCTAATTCACCCCTCCACTTT.

CDR3 sequence (DNA): TGTGCCAGCTCACCACCGGGCAGCAGTCGGAACACTGAAGCTTTCTTT. Translating gives CASSPPGSSRNTEAFF. This sequence joins TRBV18 and TRBJ1-1, with D unresolved. Germline-derived CDR1 and CDR2 are KGHSH and LQKENI. The CDR3 spans 16 residues. V was trimmed by 0 bases and J by 1 base, leaving 12 bases between them.

This clone was counted between two and nine times. This chain connects TRBV11-2 to TRBJ1-1; perhaps TRBD1 as D (5 bases). The V gene's germline CDR1 is SGHAT and CDR2 FQNNGV. V lost 0 bases to trimming and J lost 6 bases, with 14 bases between them. The length of the CDR3 is 15 residues. The CDR3 reads CASSLEGTRESEAFF. The CDR3 DNA reads TGTGCCAGCAGCTTAGAAGGCACCAGGGAGTCTGAAGCTTTCTTT.

The rearrangement uses TRBV7-2 and TRBJ2-6; D possibly corresponds to TRBD1 (5 bases). Germline V gene sequence: CDR1 SGHTA, CDR2 FQGNSA. The germline V and J ends were trimmed by 0 bases and 2 bases, with 8 bases remaining between them. The CDR3 is made up of 16 amino acids. CDR3 protein: CASSLAIGAGANVLTF. CDR3 DNA: TGTGCCAGCAGCTTAGCTATAGGGGCTGGGGCCAACGTCCTGACTTTC.

This sequence joins TRBV19 and TRBJ2-1; D perhaps matches TRBD1 (6 bases). The CDR3 runs 17 residues. In germline, CDR1 is LNHDA, CDR2 SQIVND (reference sequence). The germline V and J ends were trimmed by 4 bases and 5 bases, with 21 bases remaining between them. CDR3 protein: CASSSGFGRGANNEQFF. The CDR3 bases are TGTGCCAGTAGTAGTGGGTTTGGCAGGGGCGCAAACAATGAGCAGTTCTTC.

V and J are TRBV11-3 and TRBJ2-7; D could derive from TRBD1 or TRBD2 (6 bases each). CDR3 length: 14 amino acids. Trimming shortened V by 8 bases and J by 1 base, and 15 bases separated the two germline ends. Germline CDR1 reads SGHNT; CDR2 reads YENEEA. This CDR3 is CASEKTGTSYEQYF. For the CDR3, the DNA is TGTGCCAGCGAAAAAACAGGGACTTCCTACGAGCAGTACTTC.

CDR3 amino acids: CASSEVRGNTGELFF. Here the CDR3 DNA reads TGTGCCAGCAGTGAAGTTAGGGGGAACACCGGGGAGCTGTTTTTT. The V and J genes are TRBV2 and TRBJ2-2; D might be TRBD1 (5 bases). Trimming stripped 1 base from V and 1 base from J, with 7 bases between. CDR1 and CDR2 (germline): SNHLY, FYNNEI. The CDR3 totals 15 residues.

This clone was recorded once. The V call is TRBV6-5, the J call TRBJ1-3; D is perhaps TRBD1 (6 bases). Germline assignment: CDR1 MNHEY and CDR2 SVGAGI. Trimming took off 5 bases at V and 2 bases at J, with 10 bases between the two ends. This CDR3 spans 14 amino acids. Written as DNA, the CDR3 is TGTGCCAGCAGTATAAACAGGGCTGGAAACACCATATATTTT. Translation: CASSINRAGNTIYF.

This rearrangement joins TRBV10-3 to TRBJ2-3; 8 positions agree with TRBD1. Per germline, CDR1 ENHRY and CDR2 SYGVKD. The CDR3 is 15 amino acids. Unmatched junction bases numbered 5, after V lost 3 bases and J lost 3 bases. The CDR3 is CAISDPGQGTDTQYF. The CDR3 DNA reads TGTGCCATCAGTGACCCCGGACAGGGAACAGATACGCAGTATTTT.

This clone appeared once. The chain is built from TRBV9 and TRBJ2-3, with 7 bases identical to TRBD2. Germline V lookup: CDR1 SGDLS, CDR2 YYNGEE. V trimming: 4 bases; J trimming: 1 base; junction bases outside the gene matches: 9. This CDR3 contains 16 residues. The chain's CDR3 is CASSPLGGGRTDTQYF. The CDR3 DNA reads TGTGCCAGCAGCCCCCTCGGGGGAGGGCGCACAGATACGCAGTATTTT. Full variable domain (remainder filled in from reference TRBV9 and TRBJ2-3): DSGVTQTPKHLITATGQRVTLRCSPRSGDLSVYWYQQSLDQGLQFLIQYYNGEERAKGNILERFSAQQFPDLHSELNLSSLELGDSALYFCASSPLGGGRTDTQYFGPGTRLTVL.